This TCR beta chain was documented in a study of CD4+ T cells in melanoma. Study-level points and caveats: CD8+ T cell, macrophage and B cell function reportedly correlated with neoantigen-specific CD4+ T cells. Neoantigen-specific CD4+ T cells in melanoma reportedly had diverse differentiation states.

The V end lost 3 bases, the J end lost 11 bases, and 8 bases lay between the germline ends. The CDR3 runs 12 residues. Germline CDR1 is SNHLY and CDR2 is FYNNEI. A few counts support this clone. Its antigen is currently unknown. Data came from immunoSEQ multiplex PCR; TCRdb stores just in-frame clones and leaves some out. The sample shows 15,000 to 20,000 clones, roughly 76% of them seen only once. V usage is TRBV2 and J usage is TRBJ1-6; unclear D gene. Sequenced sample: cells from a culture (not recorded whether cultured in vitro). This sequence originates from a human donor with melanoma. The CDR3 nucleotides are TGTGCCAGCAGTGAGGTAACTCCACCCCTCCACTTT. Its protein product is CASSEVTPPLHF.